This T cell receptor (beta chain) was observed in a study of blood T cell repertoires in COVID-19. The wider study: Italy, Spain and the United States were the sources of the convalescent and acute COVID-19 samples.

Method: immunoSEQ multiplex PCR; TCRdb's copy keeps in-frame clones and lacks some. The data show about 310,000 clones, around nine tenths seen once. Germline V CDR1 and CDR2: SGHRS, YFSETQ. Trimming removed 0 bases from V and 6 bases from J; junction bases left unmatched: 6. This CDR3 contains 16 residues. Clinical history reported by participants formed the basis on which cohorts were assigned. What the recovered Cohort 3 donors had was two negative PCRs, clearance, or symptom resolution. The origin of this receptor is a woman between 35 and 50 years old who had recovered from COVID-19. What was sequenced was PBMCs or T cells enriched from blood (not recorded which). This sequence joins TRBV5-1 and TRBJ2-2, with 9 bases lining up with TRBD1. This chain's CDR3 is CASSLAQGAFPGELFF. The CDR3 DNA reads as TGCGCCAGCAGCTTGGCACAGGGGGCTTTTCCCGGGGAGCTGTTTTTT.